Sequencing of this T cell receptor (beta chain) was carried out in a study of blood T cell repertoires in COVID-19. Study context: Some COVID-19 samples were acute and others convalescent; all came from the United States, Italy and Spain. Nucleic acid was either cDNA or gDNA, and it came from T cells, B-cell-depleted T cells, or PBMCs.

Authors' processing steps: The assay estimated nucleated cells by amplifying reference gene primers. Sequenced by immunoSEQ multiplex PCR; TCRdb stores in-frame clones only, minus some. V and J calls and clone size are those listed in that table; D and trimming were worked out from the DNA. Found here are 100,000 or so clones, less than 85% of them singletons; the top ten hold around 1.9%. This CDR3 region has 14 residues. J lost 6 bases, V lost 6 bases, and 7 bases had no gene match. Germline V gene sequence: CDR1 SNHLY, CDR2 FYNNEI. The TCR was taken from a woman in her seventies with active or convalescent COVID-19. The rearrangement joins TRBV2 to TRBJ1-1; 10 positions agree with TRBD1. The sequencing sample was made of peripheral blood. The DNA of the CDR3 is TGTGCCAGCAGGAGACAGGGGGCACAAGCTGAAGCTTTCTTT. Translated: CASRRQGAQAEAFF.